These T cell receptor beta chains were read from a single sample in a study of T cell changes during pregnancy in multiple sclerosis. Produced via immunoSEQ multiplex PCR; TCRdb's table is partial and in-frame only. The table lists 55,000 to 85,000 clones, about nine tenths of them singletons. Sequenced material: peripheral blood, taken in the third trimester of pregnancy. These TCRs come from a female donor with multiple sclerosis, enrolled in a pregnancy study. Both conserved end residues are part of each CDR3. D genes are given only for firm matches. Clone size is given for some rows only: seen once, a few or many times, or a class if the clone is expanded.

clone size | J gene | V gene | D gene | CDR3 protein | CDR3 DNA
- | TRBJ1-1 | TRBV5-1 | - | CASSSTGQTNTEAFF | TGCGCCAGCAGCTCAACTGGACAGACTAACACTGAAGCTTTCTTT
- | TRBJ1-3 | TRBV7-8 | - | CASSTQQGAGNTIYF | TGTGCCAGCAGCACACAACAGGGAGCTGGAAACACCATATATTTT
- | TRBJ1-5 | TRBV19 | - | CASSILGARGQPQHF | TGTGCCAGTAGTATCCTAGGGGCAAGGGGTCAGCCCCAGCATTTT
- | TRBJ1-4 | TRBV7-2 | - | CASSLEGEKLFF | TGTGCCAGCAGCCTCGAGGGTGAAAAACTGTTTTTT
- | TRBJ1-2 | TRBV19 | - | CASRGEGGTNIF | TGTGCCAGTAGGGGAGAGGGGGGGACTAATATCTTC
- | TRBJ2-4 | TRBV4-1 | - | CASSSGISWNIQYF | TGCGCCAGCAGTTCGGGGATATCGTGGAACATTCAGTACTTC
- | TRBJ2-5 | TRBV5-1 | TRBD1 | CATKTGTGEETQYF | TGCGCAACAAAGACCGGGACAGGGGAAGAGACCCAGTACTTC
once | TRBJ2-7 | TRBV6-6 | TRBD1 | CASSLRGRTTFYEQYF | TGTGCCAGCAGCCTCAGGGGGCGAACCACTTTCTACGAGCAGTACTTC
once | TRBJ2-1 | TRBV7-6 | - | CASSLVLSSYNEQFF | TGTGCCAGCAGCTTAGTGCTGAGCTCCTACAATGAGCAGTTCTTC
- | TRBJ2-3 | TRBV5-6 | - | CASSLDFGGASTDTQYF | TGTGCCAGCAGCTTGGACTTCGGAGGTGCTAGCACAGATACGCAGTATTTT
- | TRBJ1-1 | TRBV18 | - | CASSPPSTVLAFF | TGTGCCAGCTCACCACCGTCAACGGTCTTAGCTTTCTTT
once | TRBJ1-2 | TRBV5-1 | - | CASSIWGRDYGYTF | TGCGCCAGCAGCATATGGGGCAGGGACTATGGCTACACCTTC
- | TRBJ1-2 | TRBV7-9 | TRBD1 | CASSFDRAFGYTF | TGTGCCAGCAGCTTCGACAGGGCCTTTGGCTACACCTTC
- | TRBJ1-2 | TRBV9 | - | CASSGKDSNYGYTF | TGTGCCAGCAGCGGGAAGGACAGTAACTATGGCTACACCTTC
- | TRBJ2-7 | TRBV6-5 | TRBD2 | CASSSQVGGSEQYF | TGTGCCAGCAGTTCCCAGGTGGGCGGGAGCGAGCAGTACTTC
- | TRBJ2-5 | TRBV5-5 | TRBD2 | CASSSGTNQETQYF | TGTGCCAGCAGCTCCGGGACTAACCAAGAGACCCAGTACTTC
- | TRBJ1-1 | TRBV6-4 | - | CASGREGGTEAFF | TGTGCCAGCGGAAGGGAGGGAGGGACTGAAGCTTTCTTT
- | TRBJ1-1 | TRBV19 | - | CASSRGNTEAFF | TGTGCCAGTAGTCGGGGGAACACTGAAGCTTTCTTT
- | TRBJ2-5 | TRBV5-1 | - | CASSFSSGLYQETQYF | TGCGCCAGCAGCTTTAGTAGCGGACTGTACCAAGAGACCCAGTACTTC
- | TRBJ1-3 | TRBV7-9 | - | CASSLPTTGLSSGNTIYF | TGTGCCAGCAGCTTACCCACAACAGGGTTAAGCTCTGGAAACACCATATATTTT
- | TRBJ2-5 | TRBV10-3 | TRBD2 | CAISDSRTSGSETQYF | TGTGCCATCAGTGACTCTCGGACTAGCGGGTCGGAGACCCAGTACTTC
- | TRBJ1-2 | TRBV10-3 | - | CAISESLVGGRRTNYGYTF | TGTGCCATCAGTGAGTCGTTAGTTGGAGGACGGCGAACTAACTATGGCTACACCTTC
once | TRBJ2-7 | TRBV25-1 | - | CASSEVVWSGRTHEQYF | TGTGCCAGCAGTGAGGTAGTGTGGTCCGGGAGAACCCACGAGCAGTACTTC
- | TRBJ1-5 | TRBV19 | - | CASTRTGPSNQPQHF | TGTGCCAGTACACGAACAGGACCATCAAATCAGCCCCAGCATTTT
once | TRBJ2-7 | TRBV4-1 | TRBD2 | CASSHPAGAYEQYF | TGCGCCAGCAGCCATCCAGCGGGAGCCTACGAGCAGTACTTC
- | TRBJ1-2 | TRBV19 | TRBD1 | CASSSTGSNYGYTF | TGTGCCAGTAGTTCGACAGGGTCTAACTATGGCTACACCTTC
once | TRBJ2-1 | TRBV19 | - | CASCGHSSYNEQFF | TGTGCCAGCTGCGGACATAGCTCCTACAATGAGCAGTTCTTC
- | TRBJ1-2 | TRBV19 | TRBD1 | CASSPGGTTGEIYGYTF | TGTGCCAGTAGTCCGGGGGGTACGACAGGGGAGATCTATGGCTACACCTTC
- | TRBJ2-7 | TRBV4-2 | - | CASSQGLGDTNYEQYF | TGTGCCAGCAGCCAAGGGTTGGGGGACACCAACTACGAGCAGTACTTC
- | TRBJ1-4 | TRBV19 | TRBD1 | CASSTTGIPNEKLFF | TGTGCCAGTAGTACGACAGGGATTCCTAATGAAAAACTGTTTTTT
- | TRBJ2-5 | TRBV27 | TRBD2 | CASSSPTSGGAGETQYF | TGTGCCAGCAGTTCACCGACTAGCGGGGGGGCCGGAGAGACCCAGTACTTC
- | TRBJ2-1 | TRBV11-2 | TRBD2 | CASSSISGITWNEQFF | TGTGCCAGCAGCTCTATTAGCGGGATTACCTGGAATGAGCAGTTCTTC
- | TRBJ2-3 | TRBV6-1 | TRBD2 | CASRGTGGTDTQYF | TGTGCCAGCAGGGGGACGGGAGGAACAGATACGCAGTATTTT
- | TRBJ1-4 | TRBV9 | - | CASSVAAQGGDEKLFF | TGTGCCAGCAGCGTAGCGGCACAGGGAGGGGATGAAAAACTGTTTTTT
- | TRBJ1-1 | TRBV5-8 | - | CASSLNWNTEAFF | TGTGCCAGCAGCTTGAACTGGAACACTGAAGCTTTCTTT
- | TRBJ1-1 | TRBV7-9 | TRBD1 | CASSSDRVWTEAFF | TGTGCCAGCAGCTCTGACAGGGTATGGACTGAAGCTTTCTTT
- | TRBJ1-4 | TRBV5-1 | - | CASSLEDSKLFF | TGCGCCAGCAGCTTGGAGGACTCTAAACTGTTTTTT
- | TRBJ2-7 | TRBV9 | TRBD1 | CASSVGQGSPYEQYF | TGTGCCAGCAGCGTAGGACAGGGAAGTCCCTACGAGCAGTACTTC
- | TRBJ2-7 | TRBV18 | TRBD1 | CASSPQTGTIYEQYF | TGTGCCAGCTCACCACAGACAGGGACCATCTACGAGCAGTACTTC
- | TRBJ1-3 | TRBV9 | - | CASSVGTEFSGNTIYF | TGTGCCAGCAGCGTAGGGACAGAGTTCTCTGGAAACACCATATATTTT
- | TRBJ2-3 | TRBV7-3 | - | CASSSRIEGDTQYF | TGTGCCAGCAGCTCCCGGATAGAGGGAGATACGCAGTATTTT
- | TRBJ2-7 | TRBV6-6 | TRBD1 | CASTLSGTGSYEQYF | TGTGCCAGCACTCTCTCGGGGACAGGGTCCTACGAGCAGTACTTC
- | TRBJ1-1 | TRBV11-2 | TRBD1 | CASSAPGTGGWDTEAFF | TGTGCCAGCAGCGCGCCCGGGACAGGGGGTTGGGACACTGAAGCTTTCTTT
- | TRBJ2-1 | TRBV7-2 | - | CASTLVAGADNEQFF | TGTGCCAGCACCCTAGTGGCGGGGGCCGACAATGAGCAGTTCTTC
- | TRBJ1-4 | TRBV30 | TRBD1 | CAWSQGVNEKLFF | TGTGCCTGGAGTCAGGGGGTGAACGAAAAACTGTTTTTT
- | TRBJ1-2 | TRBV4-1 | TRBD1 | CASSQDAGQGVSYGYTF | TGCGCCAGCAGCCAAGACGCGGGACAGGGGGTTTCTTATGGCTACACCTTC
- | TRBJ2-6 | TRBV4-3 | - | CASSQAGSGANVLTF | TGCGCCAGCAGCCAAGCCGGCTCTGGGGCCAACGTCCTGACTTTC
- | TRBJ1-1 | TRBV19 | - | CASSQRRTEAFF | TGTGCCAGTAGCCAGAGGAGGACTGAAGCTTTCTTT
- | TRBJ2-3 | TRBV10-1 | TRBD2 | CASSSGTSGITDTQYF | TGCGCCAGCAGCTCCGGGACTAGCGGAATCACAGATACGCAGTATTTT
- | TRBJ2-1 | TRBV9 | - | CASSVERSSYNEQFF | TGTGCCAGCAGCGTAGAGAGAAGCTCCTACAATGAGCAGTTCTTC
once | TRBJ1-1 | TRBV30 | TRBD1 | CAWSVQGDTEAFF | TGTGCCTGGAGTGTACAGGGGGACACTGAAGCTTTCTTT
- | TRBJ1-2 | TRBV30 | - | CAWSEKGAGYGYTF | TGTGCCTGGAGTGAGAAGGGAGCGGGGTATGGCTACACCTTC